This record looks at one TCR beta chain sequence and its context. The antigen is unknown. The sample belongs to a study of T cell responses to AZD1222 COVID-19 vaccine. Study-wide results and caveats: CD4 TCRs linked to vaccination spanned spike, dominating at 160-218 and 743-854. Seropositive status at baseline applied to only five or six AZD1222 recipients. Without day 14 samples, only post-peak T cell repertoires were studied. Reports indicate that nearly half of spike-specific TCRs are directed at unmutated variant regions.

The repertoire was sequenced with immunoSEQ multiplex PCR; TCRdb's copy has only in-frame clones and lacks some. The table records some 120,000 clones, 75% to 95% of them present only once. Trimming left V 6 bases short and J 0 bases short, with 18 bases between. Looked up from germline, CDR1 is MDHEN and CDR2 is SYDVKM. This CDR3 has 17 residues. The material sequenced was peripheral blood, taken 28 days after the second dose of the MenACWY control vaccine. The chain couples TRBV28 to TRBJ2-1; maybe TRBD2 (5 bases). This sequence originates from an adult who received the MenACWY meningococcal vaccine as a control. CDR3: CASSPLWTGSSYNEQFF. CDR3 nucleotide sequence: TGTGCCAGCAGCCCACTCTGGACTGGCAGCTCCTACAATGAGCAGTTCTTC.